These 10 T cell receptor beta chains originate from one sample sequenced in a study of early T cells in non-severe SARS-CoV-2 infection. TCRdb redid the calling of the 5' RACE reads with MiXCR, one entry per CDR3 protein. The sample lists tens of thousands of distinct CDR3 sequences, over 10% occurring once. The material sequenced was whole blood, taken at baseline. These receptors were obtained from an adult who was a healthcare worker with PCR-confirmed SARS-CoV-2 infection or an uninfected control (not recorded which).

The table lists this clonotype with a few counts. The CDR3 DNA is TGTGCCTGGAGTGGGCGAAACACCGGGGAGCTGTTTTTT. It is translated as CAWSGRNTGELFF. J is TRBJ2-2 and V is TRBV30; D uncertain. The CDR3 consists of 13 residues. Germline CDR1 GTSNPN, CDR2 SVGIG (reference sequence). Trimming pared 1 base from V and 2 bases from J, leaving 5 bases between.

The chain couples TRBV7-9 to TRBJ2-1; a weak D match, TRBD2 (6 bases). CDR1 and CDR2 (germline): SEHNR, FQNEAQ (reference sequence). The CDR3 is 14 residues long. The ends were cut back, 5 bases at V and 6 bases at J, with 14 bases in the middle. The CDR3 nucleotides read TGTGCCAGCAGCCTAAACCAGGGAGGCAATGAGCAGTTCTTC. It codes for CASSLNQGGNEQFF.

CDR3 bases: TGTGCCAGCAGCTCCCCGATGTACGAGCAGTACTTC. Encoded protein: CASSSPMYEQYF. The chain uses TRBV7-8 and TRBJ2-7; D is unresolved. Germline values: CDR1 SGHVS, CDR2 FQNEAQ. The CDR3 runs to 12 residues. The germline V and J ends were trimmed by 4 bases and 4 bases, with 8 bases remaining between them.

In this sample, this clonotype turned up a few times. The chain uses TRBV24-1 and TRBJ2-3; D may be TRBD2 (6 bases). CDR1 KGHDR and CDR2 SFDVKD come from the germline V gene. The CDR3 runs to 17 residues. Trimming took off 0 bases at V and 1 base at J, with 13 bases between the two ends. The CDR3 DNA follows: TGTGCCACCAGTGATTTGTCGATGGCTAGCGGCACAGATACGCAGTATTTT. This sequence encodes CATSDLSMASGTDTQYF.

Many counts were recorded for this clonotype. The chain is built from TRBV20-1 and TRBJ2-3; possibly TRBD1 for D (6 bases). CDR1 and CDR2 (germline): DFQATT, SNEGSKA (reference sequence). CDR3 size: 14 residues. V gave up 6 bases and J gave up 2 bases, with 15 bases separating them. CDR3 in amino acids: CSASVGANTDTQYF. CDR3 bases: TGCAGTGCGAGTGTGGGGGCAAACACAGATACGCAGTATTTT.

The chain has TRBV5-1 and TRBJ2-5, with a possible D match to TRBD2 (5 bases). Trimming removed 3 bases from V and 5 bases from J, with 23 bases in between. The germline V gene has CDR1 SGHRS and CDR2 YFSETQ. The CDR3 is 17 residues long. The DNA of the CDR3 is TGCGCCAGCAGCTACGGGTTGGAAACTAGACCGCTTGAGACCCAGTACTTC. Residues: CASSYGLETRPLETQYF.

The chain couples TRBV12-3 or TRBV12-4 to TRBJ2-7; TRBD1 or TRBD2 may be the D gene (5 bases each). The CDR3 runs 14 residues. Deletions cut 5 bases from V and 6 bases from J, with 17 bases between. The CDR3: CASSGGLSLFEQYF. The CDR3 DNA sequence: TGTGCCAGCAGTGGGGGTCTGTCCCTCTTCGAGCAGTACTTC.

This chain uses TRBV2 with TRBJ2-6, with TRBD2 as a possible D gene (5 bases). In germline, CDR1 is SNHLY, CDR2 FYNNEI. The CDR3 runs to 13 residues. Trimming took 8 bases from V and 1 from J, leaving 6 bases between them. The CDR3 region has the DNA TGTGCCAGCCGGGAATCTGGGGCCAACGTCCTGACTTTC. This translates into CASRESGANVLTF.

This clonotype was seen at least ten times. The chain employs TRBV18 and TRBJ2-7; D gene uncertain. V was trimmed by 3 bases and J by 3 bases, leaving 6 bases between them. Per germline, CDR1 KGHSH and CDR2 LQKENI. The CDR3 is 12 residues long. Here the CDR3 reads CASSPSNYEQYF. Written as DNA, the CDR3 is TGTGCCAGCTCACCGTCTAACTACGAGCAGTACTTC.

The chain has TRBV6-2 or TRBV6-3 and TRBJ2-7; a possible D gene is TRBD2 (6 bases). The CDR3 is 13 residues long. Germline CDR1 and CDR2: MNHEY and SVGEGT. V lost 7 bases and J 1 base, leaving 11 bases between the germline ends. DNA of the CDR3: TGTGCCAGCAAGACTAGTTCATCCTACGAGCAGTACTTC. Translating gives CASKTSSSYEQYF.